The 8 T cell receptor beta chains below were found in one sample sequenced in a study of cytomegalovirus exposure and HLA in healthy donors. The PCR used 60 Vbeta and 13 Jbeta primers. Profiled with immunoSEQ multiplex PCR; TCRdb holds only in-frame clones, not every one. The table shows more than 130,000 clones, with about 78% occurring only once. The sequencing input was PBMCs. Source of these receptors: a man aged 40-49 years in good health and CMV-seropositive.

This clone turned up a few times. V usage is TRBV11-3 and J usage is TRBJ2-7; D possibly corresponds to TRBD2 (5 bases). CDR1 and CDR2 from the germline V gene are SGHNT and YENEEA. Trimming stripped 1 base from V and 6 bases from J, with 16 bases between. This CDR3 spans 15 amino acids. The CDR3, as DNA: TGTGCCAGCAGCTTAGGAGAAGTCGAGGGCTCCGAGCAGTACTTC. Translated, it gives CASSLGEVEGSEQYF.

The V gene is TRBV2, the J gene TRBJ1-4; 7 bases are shared with TRBD1. Per the germline V gene, CDR1 is SNHLY and CDR2 is FYNNEI. J was trimmed by 5 bases and V by 6 bases; bases with no gene match: 9. The CDR3 runs to 15 residues. The CDR3 nucleotides are TGTGCCAGCAGACCACCAGGGGGGCGAAATGAAAAACTGTTTTTT. The encoded protein is CASRPPGGRNEKLFF.

The V and J genes are TRBV5-1 and TRBJ2-5; TRBD1 matches 8 bases. This CDR3 has 15 residues. The V segment lost 0 bases and the J segment 4 bases; nucleotides outside the gene matches: 5. The germline V gene has CDR1 SGHRS and CDR2 YFSETQ. The CDR3: CASSLGQGKGETQYF. The CDR3 nucleotides read TGCGCCAGCAGCTTGGGACAGGGGAAAGGAGAGACCCAGTACTTC.

This clone appeared a few times. The chain is built from TRBV19 and TRBJ1-5; 10 bases agree with TRBD1. Germline lookup yields CDR1 LNHDA and CDR2 SQIVND (reference sequence). The CDR3 length is 14 residues. V lost 6 bases and J lost 6; bases outside the gene matches: 5. CDR3 region: CASRMTGGGQPQHF. The CDR3 DNA reads TGTGCCAGTAGGATGACAGGGGGCGGTCAGCCCCAGCATTTT.

The chain couples TRBV9 to TRBJ1-4; a weak D match, TRBD1 (5 bases). The CDR3 consists of 15 residues. Germline assignment: CDR1 SGDLS and CDR2 YYNGEE. V was clipped by 4 bases and J by 7 bases, with 17 bases between them. In DNA, the CDR3 is TGTGCCAGCAGCCTAGGGGTGGGGCCGGGTGAAAAACTGTTTTTT. Translated: CASSLGVGPGEKLFF.

The chain links TRBV19 to TRBJ2-5; 9 bases agree with TRBD1. CDR1 and CDR2 (germline): LNHDA, SQIVND (reference sequence). The V gene end was trimmed by 5 bases and the J gene end by 5 bases; junction bases not matched to a gene: 6. The CDR3 is made up of 14 amino acids. The CDR3 region has the DNA TGTGCCAGTAGTGGTACAGGGGGCTGGGAGACCCAGTACTTC. Translating gives CASSGTGGWETQYF.

The chain recombines TRBV15 with TRBJ2-6; 11 nucleotides match TRBD1. Trimming at V came to 6 bases and at J to 0 bases, leaving 10 bases not matched to a gene. Germline V gene lookup returns CDR1 LNHNV and CDR2 YYDKDF (reference sequence). The CDR3 sequence is 19 residues long. CDR3 sequence (DNA): TGTGCCACCAGGTCTATTGGACAGGGGGCCGGCTCTGGGGCCAACGTCCTGACTTTC. Protein product: CATRSIGQGAGSGANVLTF.

A note on this clone: Other DNA variants within this sample encode the same CDR3. This chain uses TRBV23-1 with TRBJ1-1; D gene unclear. TRBV23-1 is flagged as an ORF with uncertain function. V shed 3 bases and J shed 3 bases, with 11 bases lying between them. The CDR3 loop spans 14 amino acids. The CDR3 nucleotides are TGCGCCAGCAGTCATGGGCTGAGGGACACTGAAGCTTTCTTT. This sequence encodes CASSHGLRDTEAFF.